The 20 T cell receptor beta chains below come from one sample, sequenced in a study of cytomegalovirus exposure and HLA in healthy donors. PCR was performed using 60 Vbeta and 13 Jbeta primers. Data came from immunoSEQ multiplex PCR; TCRdb stores just in-frame clones and leaves some out. The sample includes around 180,000 clones, 70% to 90% seen only once; the top ten take 1.5% to 2%. The sequencing input was PBMCs. The receptors derive from a woman aged 18-30 years in good health and CMV-seronegative.

This chain links TRBV5-4 with TRBJ2-3, with 7 positions matching TRBD1. The junction had 10 bases not matched to a gene; V was cut back by 3 bases and J by 0 bases. CDR3 length: 17 amino acids. Germline assignment: CDR1 SGHNT and CDR2 YYREEE (reference sequence). The CDR3 DNA reads TGTGCCAGCAGCTGGGACAGTTTATCTACTAGCACAGATACGCAGTATTTT. As protein: CASSWDSLSTSTDTQYF.

This clone was observed a handful of times. V and J are TRBV6-5 and TRBJ1-1; D gene uncertain. The CDR3 covers 13 residues. Trimming removed 8 bases at V and 0 bases at J, with 10 bases between. Germline loops: CDR1 MNHEY, CDR2 SVGAGI. CDR3 amino acids: CASVAGMNTEAFF. DNA of the CDR3: TGTGCCAGCGTTGCGGGAATGAACACTGAAGCTTTCTTT.

The CDR3 region has the DNA TGCGCCAGCAGTTCCCAATCAGGGGCTGGGGCCAACGTCCTGACTTTC. Protein sequence: CASSSQSGAGANVLTF. J is TRBJ2-6 and V is TRBV5-1; a weak D match, TRBD1 (6 bases). The CDR3 consists of 16 residues. V was clipped by 5 bases and J by 2 bases, with 14 bases between them. The germline CDR1 and CDR2 sequences are SGHRS and YFSETQ.

This chain uses TRBV5-5 with TRBJ1-2; D perhaps matches TRBD1 (5 bases). The CDR3 has 14 residues. V was trimmed by 4 bases and J by 7 bases, leaving 17 bases between them. Per the germline V gene, CDR1 is SGHKS and CDR2 is YYEKEE (reference sequence). Here the CDR3 reads CASSAMGGVSGYTF. The CDR3 DNA is TGTGCCAGCAGCGCGATGGGGGGAGTCTCTGGCTACACCTTC. The full variable domain, rest sourced from reference TRBV5-5 and TRBJ1-2, is DAGVTQSPTHLIKTRGQQVTLRCSPISGHKSVSWYQQVLGQGPQFIFQYYEKEERGRGNFPDRFSARQFPNYSSELNVNALLLGDSALYLCASSAMGGVSGYTFGSGTRLTVV.

This clone was picked up one time. The J gene is TRBJ2-2, the V gene TRBV2, with 7 bases fitting TRBD1. The ends lost 5 bases at V and 10 bases at J; junction bases unmatched: 7. Germline V CDR1 and CDR2: SNHLY, FYNNEI. This CDR3 has 13 residues. CDR3 residues: CASSRQGVVELFF. DNA for the CDR3: TGTGCCAGCAGTAGACAGGGTGTTGTGGAGCTGTTTTTT.

This clone was detected only once. The chain joins TRBV4-1 to TRBJ1-1; 8 bases match TRBD1. V trimming: 2 bases; J trimming: 4 bases; junction bases outside the gene matches: 6. CDR1 and CDR2 from the germline V gene are MGHRA and YSYEKL. The CDR3 extends over 15 amino acids. The DNA for the CDR3 is TGCGCCAGCAGCCAAATAGGACAGGGCGGCACTGAAGCTTTCTTT. It codes for CASSQIGQGGTEAFF.

The chain uses TRBV27 and TRBJ2-7, with 7 bases aligning to TRBD2. Germline V lookup: CDR1 MNHEY, CDR2 SMNVEV (reference sequence). V shed 0 bases and J 5 bases; nucleotides not matched to a gene: 1. The CDR3 length is 13 residues. Written as DNA, the CDR3 is TGTGCCAGCAGTTTATCGCGGGGGAACGAGCAGTACTTC. Amino acids: CASSLSRGNEQYF.

The table lists this clone with a count of one. The V call is TRBV6-5, the J call TRBJ1-6; D is perhaps TRBD1 (5 bases). V gave up 6 bases and J gave up 14 bases, with 23 bases separating them. Germline assignment: CDR1 MNHEY and CDR2 SVGAGI. There are 15 residues in the CDR3. CDR3 bases: TGTGCCAGCAGCCAATCAAAGCAAGGGGCTGGGGCCCTCCACTTT. Translated: CASSQSKQGAGALHF.

J is TRBJ2-5 and V is TRBV7-2, with 11 bases matching TRBD2. There are 16 residues in the CDR3. The germline V gene has CDR1 SGHTA and CDR2 FQGNSA. Losses at the gene ends were 7 bases for V and 0 bases for J; bases not matched to a gene: 7. Written as DNA, the CDR3 is TGTGCCAGCAAGGGGACTAGCGGAGGGTACCAAGAGACCCAGTACTTC. Its translation is CASKGTSGGYQETQYF.

The V call is TRBV5-1, the J call TRBJ2-5, with D possibly matching TRBD2 (5 bases). This CDR3 is 13 amino acids long. The V and J ends lost 4 bases and 4 bases respectively, with 11 bases between them. Per germline, CDR1 SGHRS and CDR2 YFSETQ. Here the CDR3 reads CASSARERETQYF. The CDR3 coding sequence is TGCGCCAGCAGCGCCCGGGAAAGAGAGACCCAGTACTTC.

This chain connects TRBV2 to TRBJ1-5; 11 bases line up with TRBD1. J lost 0 bases, V lost 8 bases, and 6 bases had no gene match. The CDR3 is 16 amino acids. The germline gives CDR1 SNHLY, CDR2 FYNNEI. CDR3 residues: CASGKDRGLSNQPQHF. The CDR3 bases are TGTGCCAGCGGAAAGGACAGGGGGCTTAGCAATCAGCCCCAGCATTTT.

The V gene is TRBV19, the J gene TRBJ1-3, with 9 nucleotides matching TRBD1. CDR3 length equals 16 residues. CDR1 and CDR2 (germline): LNHDA, SQIVND (reference sequence). The ends lost 5 bases at V and 8 bases at J; junction bases unmatched: 13. DNA for the CDR3: TGTGCCAGTAGTCCCAGAAGAACAGGGGGCATGTACACCATATATTTT. It specifies CASSPRRTGGMYTIYF.

V gene TRBV5-6 combines with J gene TRBJ2-3; tentative D call: TRBD2 (6 bases). The CDR3 has 13 residues. Trimming took 1 base from V and 6 from J, leaving 9 bases between them. CDR1 is SGHDT and CDR2 is YYEEEE in the germline V gene. In DNA, the CDR3 is TGTGCCAGCAGCTTGCTGGAGGGGGATACGCAGTATTTT. Its translation is CASSLLEGDTQYF.

This clone was seen only a few times. The gene calls are TRBV4-1 and TRBJ2-2; D may be TRBD2 (6 bases). Between the trimmed V and J ends, which lost 4 bases and 5 bases, there was a span of 8 bases. This CDR3 is 13 amino acids long. Per germline, CDR1 MGHRA and CDR2 YSYEKL. The CDR3 DNA follows: TGCGCCAGCAGCCGGGGGACTACCGGGGAGCTGTTTTTT. It yields the protein CASSRGTTGELFF.

The rearrangement links TRBV11-2 to TRBJ2-7; 7 positions agree with TRBD2. The germline V gene encodes CDR1 SGHAT and CDR2 FQNNGV. The V gene end was trimmed by 3 bases and the J gene end by 4 bases; junction bases not matched to a gene: 9. The CDR3 is 15 amino acids. The CDR3 sequence: CASSFREGRTYEQYF. For the CDR3, the DNA is TGTGCCAGCAGCTTTAGGGAGGGGCGGACGTACGAGCAGTACTTC.

The CDR3 sequence is CASSLAPGQGETGELFF. CDR3 nucleotide sequence: TGTGCCAGCAGCTTGGCACCGGGACAGGGGGAGACCGGGGAGCTGTTTTTT. V and J are TRBV5-6 and TRBJ2-2; TRBD1 matches at 11 bases. The V segment lost 0 bases and the J segment 5 bases; nucleotides outside the gene matches: 6. CDR3 length: 17 amino acids. Per the germline V gene, CDR1 is SGHDT and CDR2 is YYEEEE.

The chain employs TRBV6-1 and TRBJ1-5, with D hard to call. The V gene's germline CDR1 is MNHNS and CDR2 SASEGT. V was clipped by 6 bases and J by 0 bases, with 12 bases between them. The CDR3 runs 15 residues. The CDR3 bases are TGTGCCAGCAGAACCGCAGGTTATAGCAATCAGCCCCAGCATTTT. Protein product: CASRTAGYSNQPQHF.

V usage is TRBV5-4 and J usage is TRBJ1-1; D is possibly TRBD1 (6 bases). In germline, CDR1 is SGHNT, CDR2 YYREEE (reference sequence). The CDR3 is made up of 14 amino acids. V was clipped by 3 bases and J by 3 bases, with 12 bases between them. The CDR3 is CASSWMGADTEAFF. In DNA form, the CDR3 reads TGTGCCAGCAGCTGGATGGGGGCGGACACTGAAGCTTTCTTT.

The V gene is TRBV9, the J gene TRBJ2-3; D is possibly TRBD2 (7 bases). The CDR3 loop spans 16 amino acids. V shed 4 bases and J shed 1 base, with 16 bases lying between them. Germline lookup yields CDR1 SGDLS and CDR2 YYNGEE. CDR3 amino acids: CASSPTGGYRTDTQYF. The CDR3 DNA follows: TGTGCCAGCAGCCCGACGGGGGGCTACCGCACAGATACGCAGTATTTT. The complete variable domain, with remaining parts taken from reference TRBV9 and TRBJ2-3, reads DSGVTQTPKHLITATGQRVTLRCSPRSGDLSVYWYQQSLDQGLQFLIQYYNGEERAKGNILERFSAQQFPDLHSELNLSSLELGDSALYFCASSPTGGYRTDTQYFGPGTRLTVL.

V is TRBV25-1 and J is TRBJ1-2, with 11 bases lining up with TRBD1. Per germline, CDR1 MGHDK and CDR2 SYGVNS. Losses at the gene ends were 3 bases for V and 5 bases for J; bases not matched to a gene: 2. This CDR3 contains 14 residues. The CDR3 DNA is TGTGCCAGCAGTGAGGGACAGGGGGTGTATGGCTACACCTTC. It is translated as CASSEGQGVYGYTF.